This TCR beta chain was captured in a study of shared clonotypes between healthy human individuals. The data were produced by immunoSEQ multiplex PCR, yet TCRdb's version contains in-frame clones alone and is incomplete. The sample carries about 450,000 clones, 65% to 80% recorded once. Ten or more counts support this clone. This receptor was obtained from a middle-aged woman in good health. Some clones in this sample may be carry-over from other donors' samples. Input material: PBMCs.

This CDR3 reads CASSLGTGVEDTEAFF. DNA for the CDR3: TGTGCCAGCAGCTTGGGGACAGGGGTTGAGGACACTGAAGCTTTCTTT. The chain combines TRBV7-9 with TRBJ1-1; 10 bases map to TRBD1. The CDR3 length is 16 residues. Per the germline V gene, CDR1 is SEHNR and CDR2 is FQNEAQ (reference sequence). Trimming cost V 3 bases and J 3 bases; bases outside gene matches: 7.